What follows are 5 T cell receptor beta chains derived from one specimen sequenced in a study of vaccination effects on CD4 cells after COVID-19. Within the ViraFEST assay, antigen-specific CD4+ T cells underwent expansion with viral peptide pools prior to sequencing. The culture ran for roughly ten days before CD4+ T cells were isolated. Vaccine administered to participants consisted of two doses of either BNT162b2 or mRNA-1273. No antigens are known for them. Sequenced by immunoSEQ multiplex PCR; TCRdb stores in-frame clones only, minus some. The profile shows tens of thousands of clones, 65% to 75% of them singletons. Sequencing used CD4+ T cells from PBMCs cultured with HCoV-229E spike peptides, obtained after COVID-19 vaccination. The receptor set was obtained from a human donor who received a COVID-19 vaccine.

The rearrangement uses TRBV30 and TRBJ2-3; D is unclear. Germline loops: CDR1 GTSNPN, CDR2 SVGIG (reference sequence). The CDR3 spans 15 residues. V was trimmed by 4 bases and J by 2 bases, leaving 16 bases between them. Here the CDR3 DNA reads TGTGCCTGGAAAGTAGGTCTTAGCTACACAGATACGCAGTATTTT. Translation: CAWKVGLSYTDTQYF.

The chain employs TRBV29-1 and TRBJ1-5, with 9 bases aligning to TRBD1. Germline CDR1 reads SQVTM; CDR2 reads ANQGSEA. Germline trimming cut 6 bases from V and 7 bases from J; bases unmatched to any gene: 4. This CDR3 contains 12 residues. This CDR3 is CSVGQGRQPQHF. In nucleotides, the CDR3 is TGCAGCGTAGGACAGGGGCGACAGCCCCAGCATTTT.

This clone came up a few times. This chain joins TRBV12-3 or TRBV12-4 and TRBJ2-3, with 10 bases matching TRBD2. V shed 5 bases, J shed 9 bases, and the junction held 2 bases outside the gene matches. CDR3 size: 12 residues. CDR3 region: CASSNSGGTQYF. The DNA of the CDR3 is TGTGCCAGCAGTAATAGCGGGGGGACGCAGTATTTT.

Only one count was recorded for this clone. This chain uses TRBV6-4 with TRBJ1-1, with D unresolved. Deletions cut 3 bases from V and 4 bases from J, with 9 bases between. This CDR3 contains 13 residues. Germline V gene sequence: CDR1 MRHNA, CDR2 SNTAGT. CDR3 DNA: TGTGCCAGCAGTGAGGGATTGGGCACTGAAGCTTTCTTT. It translates to CASSEGLGTEAFF.

The chain couples TRBV3-1 (or the pseudogene TRBV3-2) to TRBJ1-4, with a weak D call TRBD1 (6 bases). The germline gives CDR1 LGHDT, CDR2 YNNKEL (reference sequence). This CDR3 region has 16 residues. V lost 4 bases to trimming and J lost 2 bases, with 14 bases between them. CDR3 amino acids: CASSRATGSTNEKLFF. In nucleotides, the CDR3 is TGTGCCAGCAGCCGAGCCACAGGGTCGACTAATGAAAAACTGTTTTTT.